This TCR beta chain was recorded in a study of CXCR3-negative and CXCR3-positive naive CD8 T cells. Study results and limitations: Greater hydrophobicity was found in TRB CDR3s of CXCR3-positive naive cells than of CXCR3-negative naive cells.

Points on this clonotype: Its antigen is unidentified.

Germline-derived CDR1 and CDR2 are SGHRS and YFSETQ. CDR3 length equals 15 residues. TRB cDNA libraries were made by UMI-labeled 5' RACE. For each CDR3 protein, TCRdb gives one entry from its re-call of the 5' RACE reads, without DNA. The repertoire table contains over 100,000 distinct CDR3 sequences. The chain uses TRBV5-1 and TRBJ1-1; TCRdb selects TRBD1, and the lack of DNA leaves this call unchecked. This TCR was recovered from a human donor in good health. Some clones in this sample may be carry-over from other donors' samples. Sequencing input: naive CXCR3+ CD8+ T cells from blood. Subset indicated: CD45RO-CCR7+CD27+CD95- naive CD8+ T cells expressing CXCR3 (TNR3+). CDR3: CASSPLHDSNTEAFF. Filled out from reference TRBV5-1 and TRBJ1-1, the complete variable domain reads KAGVTQTPRYLIKTRGQQVTLSCSPISGHRSVSWYQQTPGQGLQFLFEYFSETQRNKGNFPGRFSGRQFSNSRSEMNVSTLELGDSALYLCASSPLHDSNTEAFFGQGTRLTVV.